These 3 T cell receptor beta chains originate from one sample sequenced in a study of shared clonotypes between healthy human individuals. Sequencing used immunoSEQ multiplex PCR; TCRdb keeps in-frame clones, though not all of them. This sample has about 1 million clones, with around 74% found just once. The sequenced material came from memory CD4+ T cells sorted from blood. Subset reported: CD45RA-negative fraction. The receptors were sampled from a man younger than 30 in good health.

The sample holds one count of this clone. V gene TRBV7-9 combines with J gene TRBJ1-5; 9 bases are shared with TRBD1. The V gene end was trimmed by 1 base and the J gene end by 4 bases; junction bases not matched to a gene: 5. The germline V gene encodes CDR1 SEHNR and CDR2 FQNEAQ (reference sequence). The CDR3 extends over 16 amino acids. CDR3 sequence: CASSLEGTGFNQPQHF. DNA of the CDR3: TGTGCCAGCAGCTTAGAAGGGACAGGGTTTAATCAGCCCCAGCATTTT. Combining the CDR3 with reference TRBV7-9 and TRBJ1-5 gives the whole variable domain DTGVSQNPRHKITKRGQNVTFRCDPISEHNRLYWYRQTLGQGPEFLTYFQNEAQLEKSRLLSDRFSAERPKGSFSTLEIQRTEQGDSAMYLCASSLEGTGFNQPQHFGDGTRLSIL.

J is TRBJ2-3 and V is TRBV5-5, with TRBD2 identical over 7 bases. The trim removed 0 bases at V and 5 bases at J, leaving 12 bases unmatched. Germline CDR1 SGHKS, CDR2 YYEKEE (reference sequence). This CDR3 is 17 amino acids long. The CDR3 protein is CASSLGASGLLGDTQYF. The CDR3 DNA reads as TGTGCCAGCAGCTTGGGGGCTAGCGGCTTACTTGGAGATACGCAGTATTTT.

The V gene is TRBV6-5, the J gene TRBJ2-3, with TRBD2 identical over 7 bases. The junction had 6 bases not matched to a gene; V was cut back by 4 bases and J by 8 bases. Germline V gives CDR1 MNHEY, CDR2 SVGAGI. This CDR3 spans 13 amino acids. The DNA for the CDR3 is TGTGCCAGCAGTTCCGTGGGGAGGGGTACGCAGTATTTT. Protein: CASSSVGRGTQYF.